What follows are 24 T cell receptor beta chains derived from one specimen sequenced in a study of cytomegalovirus exposure and HLA in healthy donors. Amplification used 60 Vbeta primers and 13 Jbeta primers. The table came from immunoSEQ multiplex PCR; TCRdb's copy has only in-frame clones and leaves some out. The sample yields about 69,000 clones, around 70% seen once. The material sequenced was PBMCs. These receptors all stem from a woman younger than 45 in good health and CMV-seropositive.

This chain joins TRBV5-1 and TRBJ2-1; 10 positions match TRBD2. The germline gives CDR1 SGHRS, CDR2 YFSETQ. This CDR3 comprises 14 residues. With V trimmed by 4 bases and J by 4 bases, 2 bases remained unmatched. CDR3 region: CASSRTSGYNEQFF. The CDR3 bases are TGCGCCAGCAGCCGGACTAGCGGATACAATGAGCAGTTCTTC.

This chain uses TRBV28 with TRBJ1-5; D is unresolved. The CDR3 contains 11 residues. Trimming took 5 bases from V and 9 from J, leaving 8 bases between them. Germline assignment: CDR1 MDHEN and CDR2 SYDVKM. This chain's CDR3 is CASSPLGPQHF. The CDR3 DNA reads TGTGCCAGCAGTCCCCTAGGGCCCCAGCATTTT.

The V and J genes are TRBV30 and TRBJ2-1, with a weak D call TRBD1 (6 bases). Trimming pared 1 base from V and 10 bases from J, leaving 14 bases between. The CDR3 is 13 amino acids. Germline lookup yields CDR1 GTSNPN and CDR2 SVGIG (reference sequence). The CDR3 DNA reads as TGTGCCTGGAGTGCCACGACAGGTATGGAGCAGTTCTTC. Translating it yields CAWSATTGMEQFF.

V is TRBV5-1 and J is TRBJ1-2; D call uncertain. This CDR3 comprises 12 residues. Germline V lookup: CDR1 SGHRS, CDR2 YFSETQ. The germline V and J ends were trimmed by 0 bases and 7 bases, with 7 bases remaining between them. CDR3: CASSLGGGGYTF. As DNA, the CDR3 is TGCGCCAGCAGCTTGGGAGGAGGTGGCTACACCTTC.

The J gene is TRBJ2-1, the V gene TRBV7-2, with TRBD2 as a possible D gene (6 bases). Germline-derived CDR1 and CDR2 are SGHTA and FQGNSA. This CDR3 comprises 15 residues. The V and J ends lost 7 bases and 6 bases respectively, with 19 bases between them. Here the CDR3 DNA reads TGTGCCAGCAACAGTGGGGGGACTGGAACCAATGAGCAGTTCTTC. Encoded protein: CASNSGGTGTNEQFF. The complete variable domain, with remaining parts taken from reference TRBV7-2 and TRBJ2-1, reads GAGVSQSPSNKVTEKGKDVELRCDPISGHTALYWYRQSLGQGLEFLIYFQGNSAPDKSGLPSDRFSAERTGGSVSTLTIQRTQQEDSAVYLCASNSGGTGTNEQFFGPGTRLTVL.

The chain recombines TRBV9 with TRBJ1-2; 9 bases fit TRBD1. V trimming: 4 bases; J trimming: 1 base; junction bases outside the gene matches: 11. Germline V gene sequence: CDR1 SGDLS, CDR2 YYNGEE. The CDR3 spans 17 residues. The DNA for the CDR3 is TGTGCCAGCAGCTCTCAGGGACAGGGTAGATTTAACTATGGCTACACCTTC. Translated: CASSSQGQGRFNYGYTF.

The chain employs TRBV13 and TRBJ2-7; 13 bases agree with TRBD2. After removal of 4 bases from V and 2 bases from J, the junction contained 8 bases not matched to a gene. The V gene's germline CDR1 is PRHDT and CDR2 FYEKMQ (reference sequence). This CDR3 comprises 17 residues. CDR3 in amino acids: CASSSAGTSGDTYEQYF. Here the CDR3 DNA reads TGTGCCAGCAGCTCCGCCGGGACTAGCGGGGACACCTACGAGCAGTACTTC.

This clone was seen more than once but under ten times. The chain combines TRBV4-3 with TRBJ1-1, with D possibly being TRBD1 (6 bases). This CDR3 has 12 amino acids. Germline CDR1 and CDR2: LGHNA and YSLEER. V gave up 6 bases and J gave up 1 base, with 6 bases separating them. Written as DNA, the CDR3 is TGCGCCAGCAGACAGGGGAACACTGAAGCTTTCTTT. Protein: CASRQGNTEAFF.

In this sample, this clone turned up a few times. This chain uses TRBV30 with TRBJ2-2, with 9 bases that match TRBD2. CDR3 size: 15 residues. J was trimmed by 8 bases and V by 2 bases; bases with no gene match: 9. Germline assignment: CDR1 GTSNPN and CDR2 SVGIG (reference sequence). CDR3 DNA sequence: TGTGCCTGGAGTATGGGAGTAGCGGGAGCGGGGGAGCTGTTTTTT. Its translation is CAWSMGVAGAGELFF.

The chain is built from TRBV29-1 and TRBJ1-1; 10 positions match TRBD1. V lost 5 bases to trimming and J lost 1 base; unmatched junction nucleotides: 16. Germline V gene data show CDR1 as SQVTM and CDR2 as ANQGSEA. The CDR3 consists of 18 residues. Here the CDR3 DNA reads TGCAGCGTTCGGTCCCGCCTCGACAGGGGGCTTAAGAACACTGAAGCTTTCTTT. It encodes CSVRSRLDRGLKNTEAFF.

This clone was observed a handful of times. V usage is TRBV30 and J usage is TRBJ2-7, with 7 bases that match TRBD1. V trimming: 2 bases; J trimming: 4 bases; junction bases outside the gene matches: 5. This CDR3 has 13 amino acids. Per germline, CDR1 GTSNPN and CDR2 SVGIG (reference sequence). CDR3 DNA sequence: TGTGCCTGGAGTCAGGACAGGCGTTACGAGCAGTACTTC. Its protein is CAWSQDRRYEQYF.

This clone came up once. This rearrangement joins TRBV29-1 to TRBJ2-7, with TRBD1 identical over 11 bases. The CDR3 sequence is 14 residues long. V was clipped by 7 bases and J by 2 bases; unmatched bases: 7. Germline CDR1 reads SQVTM; CDR2 reads ANQGSEA. CDR3 sequence: CSAHAGQGAYEQYF. The DNA for the CDR3 is TGCAGCGCCCACGCGGGACAGGGGGCCTACGAGCAGTACTTC.

The table lists this clone with a count of one. The chain joins TRBV15 to TRBJ1-4; D ambiguous. This CDR3 region has 16 residues. Between the trimmed V and J ends, which lost 3 bases and 0 bases, there was a span of 11 bases. Germline CDR1 LNHNV, CDR2 YYDKDF (reference sequence). In DNA form, the CDR3 reads TGTGCCACCAGCAGTCACTTAGAGGCAACTAATGAAAAACTGTTTTTT. Amino acids: CATSSHLEATNEKLFF. Full variable domain (remainder filled in from reference TRBV15 and TRBJ1-4): DAMVIQNPRYQVTQFGKPVTLSCSQTLNHNVMYWYQQKSSQAPKLLFHYYDKDFNNEADTPDNFQSRRPNTSFCFLDIRSPGLGDTAMYLCATSSHLEATNEKLFFGSGTQLSVL.

The rearrangement links TRBV28 to TRBJ1-5; no definite D call. Trimming removed 6 bases from V and 0 bases from J, with 9 bases in between. Germline loops: CDR1 MDHEN, CDR2 SYDVKM. The CDR3 length is 14 residues. CDR3 sequence (DNA): TGTGCCAGCAGGACGGAGTATAGCAATCAGCCCCAGCATTTT. The encoded protein is CASRTEYSNQPQHF.

This chain connects TRBV2 to TRBJ2-3, with 7 positions matching TRBD2. Germline values: CDR1 SNHLY, CDR2 FYNNEI. This CDR3 region has 15 residues. With 6 bases clipped from V and 4 bases from J, the junction kept 10 bases outside the gene matches. DNA for the CDR3: TGTGCCAGCAGACCAAAGCGGGACCGCCCAGATACGCAGTATTTT. This translates into CASRPKRDRPDTQYF.

The chain couples TRBV6-5 to TRBJ1-1; no firm D call. The V end lost 2 bases, the J end lost 11 bases, and 12 bases lay between the germline ends. This CDR3 is built from 12 residues. The V gene's germline CDR1 is MNHEY and CDR2 SVGAGI. CDR3 amino acids: CASSYARGGAFF. The CDR3 DNA follows: TGTGCCAGCAGTTACGCGCGGGGAGGTGCTTTCTTT.

The CDR3: CASSPRQRYGNTIYF. As DNA, the CDR3 is TGTGCCAGCAGCCCCCGACAACGGTATGGAAACACCATATATTTT. The chain couples TRBV6-5 to TRBJ1-3, with D unclear. Germline V CDR1 and CDR2: MNHEY, SVGAGI. This CDR3 contains 15 residues. V lost 6 bases to trimming and J lost 3 bases, with 15 bases between them.

The chain is built from TRBV29-1 and TRBJ2-7; TRBD2 agrees at 14 bases. This CDR3 region has 17 residues. Germline V gene sequence: CDR1 SQVTM, CDR2 ANQGSEA. J lost 2 bases, V lost 7 bases, and 13 bases had no gene match. The CDR3 reads CSANGLAGGRTTYEQYF. The CDR3 DNA is TGCAGCGCTAATGGACTAGCGGGAGGTAGAACAACCTACGAGCAGTACTTC.

This clone was seen only a few times. V and J are TRBV29-1 and TRBJ1-2; possibly TRBD1 for D (5 bases). Trimming removed 3 bases from V and 5 bases from J, with 13 bases in between. Looked up from germline, CDR1 is SQVTM and CDR2 is ANQGSEA. CDR3 size: 13 residues. For the CDR3, the DNA is TGCAGCGTTGACTCCAGGGAAGGATATGGCTACACCTTC. Translated, it gives CSVDSREGYGYTF.

The genes are TRBV29-1 and TRBJ1-1, with D possibly matching TRBD1 (5 bases). The V end was cut by 4 bases, the J end by 5 bases, with 17 bases between. The CDR3 loop spans 14 amino acids. Germline V CDR1 and CDR2: SQVTM, ANQGSEA. The CDR3 here is CSVGFWGKGTEAFF. DNA of the CDR3: TGCAGCGTTGGTTTTTGGGGAAAGGGGACTGAAGCTTTCTTT.

V gene TRBV4-2 combines with J gene TRBJ1-1; D is unresolved. This CDR3 region has 14 residues. The V and J ends lost 1 base and 1 base respectively, with 7 bases between them. CDR1 LGHNA and CDR2 YNFKEQ come from the germline V gene. The CDR3 here is CASSQVTANTEAFF. Here the CDR3 DNA reads TGTGCCAGCAGCCAAGTCACAGCGAACACTGAAGCTTTCTTT.

The chain uses TRBV28 and TRBJ2-7, with TRBD1 matching 7 bases. V lost 4 bases, J lost 4 bases, and 7 bases stayed unmatched. This CDR3 has 14 amino acids. The germline gives CDR1 MDHEN, CDR2 SYDVKM. The CDR3 loop reads CASSSPGQKYEQYF. The CDR3 DNA reads TGTGCCAGCAGTTCGCCGGGACAGAAGTACGAGCAGTACTTC.

J is TRBJ1-2 and V is TRBV30; D not resolved. The germline CDR1 and CDR2 sequences are GTSNPN and SVGIG (reference sequence). Trimming left V 2 bases short and J 4 bases short, with 8 bases between. The CDR3 covers 12 residues. Here the CDR3 reads CAWSRLAYGYTF. The CDR3 region has the DNA TGTGCCTGGAGTAGGCTAGCCTATGGCTACACCTTC.

The chain joins TRBV30 to TRBJ2-3; 8 bases are shared with TRBD1. Germline V gene data show CDR1 as GTSNPN and CDR2 as SVGIG (reference sequence). This CDR3 region has 16 residues. J gave up 5 bases and V 0 bases, and 10 bases lay outside the gene matches. CDR3: CAWSVGAGGGGDTQYF. CDR3 nucleotides: TGTGCCTGGAGTGTAGGGGCAGGGGGCGGTGGAGATACGCAGTATTTT.